The 28 T cell receptor beta chains below come from one sample, sequenced in a study of cytomegalovirus exposure and HLA in healthy donors. 13 Jbeta primers and 60 Vbeta primers were used for the PCR. Using immunoSEQ multiplex PCR, the repertoire was profiled, and TCRdb retains in-frame clones only, with some absent. The sample has 160,000 or so clones, around 84% seen once. What was sequenced was PBMCs. Receptors originate from a man aged 45-60 years in good health and CMV-seropositive.

The chain uses TRBV6-4 and TRBJ1-5; D is unclear. The CDR3 totals 13 residues. The V gene lost 4 bases and the J gene lost 7 bases, with 11 bases spanning the gap. Per the germline V gene, CDR1 is MRHNA and CDR2 is SNTAGT. The DNA of the CDR3 is TGTGCCAGCAGTGCATCTCCGGGGCAGCCCCAGCATTTT. Residues: CASSASPGQPQHF.

This clone was seen more than once but under ten times. Here the CDR3 reads CASSPLAGTGGGEQYF. The CDR3 DNA sequence: TGTGCCAGCAGTCCCCTGGCCGGGACAGGGGGAGGGGAGCAGTACTTC. V gene TRBV27 combines with J gene TRBJ2-7, with 11 bases aligning to TRBD1. The CDR3 length is 16 residues. CDR1 and CDR2 from the germline V gene are MNHEY and SMNVEV (reference sequence). The V and J ends lost 5 bases and 7 bases, in that order; junction bases with no gene match: 13.

CDR3 DNA: TGCGCCAGCAGCCCCAGTATCGACACGGGATTTAACTATGGCTACACCTTC. It is translated as CASSPSIDTGFNYGYTF. V usage is TRBV4-1 and J usage is TRBJ1-2; D remains unclear. Trimming shortened V by 4 bases and J by 1 base, and 19 bases separated the two germline ends. The CDR3 contains 17 residues. The germline gives CDR1 MGHRA, CDR2 YSYEKL.

The V and J genes are TRBV5-4 and TRBJ1-1; 7 bases agree with TRBD1. CDR3 size: 15 residues. V gave up 1 base and J gave up 1 base; unmatched junction bases: 4. Per the germline V gene, CDR1 is SGHNT and CDR2 is YYREEE (reference sequence). Here the CDR3 reads CASSLSRTGNTEAFF. In DNA, the CDR3 is TGTGCCAGCAGCTTGTCGAGGACAGGGAACACTGAAGCTTTCTTT.

This clone was seen a few times. This chain connects TRBV7-9 to TRBJ2-3; TRBD2 might be the D (6 bases). In germline, CDR1 is SEHNR, CDR2 FQNEAQ (reference sequence). V lost 4 bases and J lost 0, with 20 bases in between. CDR3 length: 18 amino acids. In nucleotides, the CDR3 is TGTGCCAGCAGCTCACCAGGAGGGGCGGGCCTTAGCACAGATACGCAGTATTTT. This codes for CASSSPGGAGLSTDTQYF.

This clone has a handful of counts. V is TRBV5-6 and J is TRBJ1-2; TRBD1 might be the D (6 bases). V gave up 3 bases and J gave up 4 bases, with 16 bases separating them. This CDR3 is 15 amino acids long. The germline V gene has CDR1 SGHDT and CDR2 YYEEEE. The CDR3, as DNA: TGTGCCAGCAGCTCGCCCACCGGACAGTCCTATGGCTACACCTTC. Translated, it gives CASSSPTGQSYGYTF.

A few counts support this clone. This chain connects TRBV6-1 to TRBJ1-5; 11 nucleotides agree with TRBD1. The germline V gene encodes CDR1 MNHNS and CDR2 SASEGT. V gave up 1 base and J gave up 7 bases; unmatched junction bases: 3. The CDR3 runs 15 residues. The CDR3 spells CASSEGDRGWQPQHF. The CDR3 nucleotides are TGTGCCAGCAGTGAAGGGGACAGGGGGTGGCAGCCCCAGCATTTT.

The genes are TRBV5-1 and TRBJ2-3, with 11 positions matching TRBD2. The trim removed 4 bases at V and 5 bases at J, leaving 12 bases unmatched. The CDR3 contains 17 residues. Per germline, CDR1 SGHRS and CDR2 YFSETQ. As DNA, the CDR3 is TGCGCCAGCAGCCGAACTAGCGGGAGCCCCTGGGGAGATACGCAGTATTTT. It is translated as CASSRTSGSPWGDTQYF.

The chain couples TRBV5-1 to TRBJ2-7; 8 positions agree with TRBD1. CDR1 and CDR2 (germline): SGHRS, YFSETQ. This CDR3 is 14 amino acids long. J gave up 6 bases and V 3 bases, and 8 bases lay outside the gene matches. The CDR3 region has the DNA TGCGCCAGCAGCTCCTGGACAGGGAGGTTCGAGCAGTACGTC. Translated: CASSSWTGRFEQYV.

The CDR3 DNA follows: TGTGCCAGCAGCTCACAGGGGGCCGGCACTGAAGCTTTCTTT. Translation: CASSSQGAGTEAFF. The chain uses TRBV6-5 and TRBJ1-1, with 9 bases aligning to TRBD1. The CDR3 sequence is 14 residues long. V shed 6 bases and J 4 bases; nucleotides not matched to a gene: 6. The germline gives CDR1 MNHEY, CDR2 SVGAGI.

The gene calls are TRBV5-1 and TRBJ2-5; 12 positions match TRBD1. Germline trimming cut 4 bases from V and 3 bases from J; bases unmatched to any gene: 4. Germline loops: CDR1 SGHRS, CDR2 YFSETQ. The CDR3 contains 15 residues. The DNA for the CDR3 is TGCGCCAGCAGCCATGGGACAGGGGGCAAAGAGACCCAGTACTTC. Translation gives CASSHGTGGKETQYF. The complete variable domain, with remaining parts taken from reference TRBV5-1 and TRBJ2-5, reads KAGVTQTPRYLIKTRGQQVTLSCSPISGHRSVSWYQQTPGQGLQFLFEYFSETQRNKGNFPGRFSGRQFSNSRSEMNVSTLELGDSALYLCASSHGTGGKETQYFGPGTRLLVL.

The gene calls are TRBV9 and TRBJ2-5; D not certain. Per germline, CDR1 SGDLS and CDR2 YYNGEE. V lost 0 bases and J lost 1, with 10 bases in between. CDR3 size: 15 residues. The CDR3 here is CASSVGQVVQETQYF. CDR3 coding DNA: TGTGCCAGCAGCGTAGGCCAGGTGGTCCAAGAGACCCAGTACTTC.

The CDR3 DNA reads as TGTGCCAGCAGCACTCTTATGGTGAACACCGGGGAGCTGTTTTTT. Translation gives CASSTLMVNTGELFF. The J gene is TRBJ2-2, the V gene TRBV6-1; D is ambiguous. Looked up from germline, CDR1 is MNHNS and CDR2 is SASEGT. Trimming left V 6 bases short and J 1 base short, with 12 bases between. The CDR3 contains 15 residues.

The J gene is TRBJ1-1, the V gene TRBV6-5; D uncertain. The CDR3 totals 15 residues. Germline V lookup: CDR1 MNHEY, CDR2 SVGAGI. The ends were cut back, 5 bases at V and 1 base at J, with 14 bases in the middle. The CDR3 sequence is CASSRGTRENTEAFF. The CDR3 DNA follows: TGTGCCAGCAGTCGAGGTACCCGGGAGAACACTGAAGCTTTCTTT.

The V gene is TRBV27, the J gene TRBJ2-3, with D perhaps TRBD1 (6 bases). Trimming removed 2 bases at V and 0 bases at J, with 12 bases between. Germline CDR1 is MNHEY and CDR2 is SMNVEV (reference sequence). The CDR3 runs 16 residues. CDR3 nucleotide sequence: TGTGCCAGCAGTTTAAGGGACACGGCTAGCACAGATACGCAGTATTTT. Its translation is CASSLRDTASTDTQYF.

There are a few counts of this clone. This rearrangement joins TRBV5-8 to TRBJ1-1, with 9 bases identical to TRBD1. The V segment lost 4 bases and the J segment 3 bases; nucleotides outside the gene matches: 4. Germline CDR1 reads SGHTS; CDR2 reads YDEGEE. The CDR3 spans 14 residues. CDR3: CASSIGQGYTEAFF. For the CDR3, the DNA is TGTGCCAGCAGCATAGGACAGGGGTACACTGAAGCTTTCTTT.

This chain connects TRBV18 to TRBJ2-5; D gene uncertain. The germline V and J ends were trimmed by 2 bases and 1 base, with 5 bases remaining between them. The CDR3 is 13 residues long. CDR1 KGHSH and CDR2 LQKENI come from the germline V gene. In nucleotides, the CDR3 is TGTGCCAGCTCACCAGGAGCCCAAGAGACCCAGTACTTC. This translates into CASSPGAQETQYF.

This clone was detected a few times. The gene calls are TRBV4-1 and TRBJ2-1; D uncertain. V shed 2 bases and J shed 3 bases, with 11 bases lying between them. In germline, CDR1 is MGHRA, CDR2 YSYEKL. The CDR3 runs 15 residues. CDR3 residues: CASSQPVPGYNEQFF. The CDR3 coding sequence is TGCGCCAGCAGCCAACCAGTCCCAGGCTACAATGAGCAGTTCTTC.

In its sample, this clone was seen once. The chain has TRBV5-5 and TRBJ1-1, with 7 bases fitting TRBD1. V lost 2 bases and J lost 0; bases outside the gene matches: 16. Germline CDR1 reads SGHKS; CDR2 reads YYEKEE (reference sequence). This CDR3 has 19 residues. CDR3: CASSFGPISPGQMNTEAFF. The CDR3 nucleotides read TGTGCCAGCAGCTTCGGGCCCATATCTCCGGGACAGATGAACACTGAAGCTTTCTTT.

V and J are TRBV5-1 and TRBJ2-2, with 10 bases that match TRBD2. V lost 4 bases to trimming and J lost 5 bases; unmatched junction nucleotides: 5. Germline CDR1 reads SGHRS; CDR2 reads YFSETQ. This CDR3 region has 15 residues. The CDR3 region is CASSQRGGGTGELFF. In nucleotides, the CDR3 is TGCGCCAGCAGCCAGCGGGGGGGAGGTACCGGGGAGCTGTTTTTT.

The chain uses TRBV6-5 and TRBJ1-1; D gene uncertain. V lost 3 bases and J lost 0, with 11 bases in between. Germline values: CDR1 MNHEY, CDR2 SVGAGI. CDR3 length equals 15 residues. For the CDR3, the DNA is TGTGCCAGCAGTTATGGGCTTCAGGTGAACACTGAAGCTTTCTTT. It yields the protein CASSYGLQVNTEAFF.

The chain couples TRBV5-6 to TRBJ1-2, with 8 bases matching TRBD1. The CDR3 sequence is 16 residues long. V shed 0 bases and J 4 bases; nucleotides not matched to a gene: 8. Looked up from germline, CDR1 is SGHDT and CDR2 is YYEEEE. CDR3 residues: CASSLVWAGGAYGYTF. The CDR3 bases are TGTGCCAGCAGCTTGGTTTGGGCAGGGGGCGCCTATGGCTACACCTTC.

The chain joins TRBV9 to TRBJ1-2; D may be TRBD1 (6 bases). V gave up 4 bases and J gave up 4 bases, with 20 bases separating them. Per the germline V gene, CDR1 is SGDLS and CDR2 is YYNGEE. CDR3 length equals 16 residues. The CDR3 here is CASSPDGTRTFYGYTF. The CDR3 DNA follows: TGTGCCAGCAGCCCAGATGGGACACGGACTTTCTATGGCTACACCTTC.

The V call is TRBV5-1, the J call TRBJ2-1; 9 bases align to TRBD2. V was clipped by 0 bases and J by 7 bases; unmatched bases: 8. CDR3 size: 16 residues. Germline V CDR1 and CDR2: SGHRS, YFSETQ. The CDR3 region has the DNA TGCGCCAGCAGCTTGGTCGTTAGCGGGAGTTCGAATGAGCAGTTCTTC. Amino acids: CASSLVVSGSSNEQFF.

The rearrangement uses TRBV6-5 and TRBJ2-6; possibly TRBD2 for D (5 bases). The germline gives CDR1 MNHEY, CDR2 SVGAGI. The V and J ends lost 4 bases and 4 bases respectively, with 8 bases between them. CDR3 size: 14 residues. In nucleotides, the CDR3 is TGTGCCAGCAGTTCGGGGAGAGGGGCCAACGTCCTGACTTTC. Translation gives CASSSGRGANVLTF.

This chain uses TRBV6-5 with TRBJ1-3, with D possibly matching TRBD1 (5 bases). Germline CDR1 MNHEY, CDR2 SVGAGI. The CDR3 is 16 residues long. V lost 0 bases to trimming and J lost 0 bases, with 9 bases between them. The CDR3 here is CASSYSRTSSGNTIYF. In DNA form, the CDR3 reads TGTGCCAGCAGTTACTCCAGGACATCCTCTGGAAACACCATATATTTT.

This clone was found a few times. The rearrangement links TRBV6-5 to TRBJ1-4; D possibly corresponds to TRBD1 (6 bases). There are 15 residues in the CDR3. Germline CDR1 is MNHEY and CDR2 is SVGAGI. V lost 5 bases, J lost 0 bases, and 10 bases lay in between. The DNA for the CDR3 is TGTGCCAGCAGTCTGGACAGCTCAACTAATGAAAAACTGTTTTTT. This sequence encodes CASSLDSSTNEKLFF.

DNA for the CDR3: TGTGCCAGCAGCGCGGTGGGCGGGTCGTCTTACTCCTACAATGAGCAGTTCTTC. Amino acids: CASSAVGGSSYSYNEQFF. This chain links TRBV5-5 with TRBJ2-1, with D possibly being TRBD2 (5 bases). V was cut by 4 bases and J by 0 bases, with 20 bases left in between. The CDR3 sequence is 18 residues long. CDR1 and CDR2 from the germline V gene are SGHKS and YYEKEE (reference sequence).